The 10 T cell receptor beta chains listed next were all sequenced from one sample in a study of T cell changes during pregnancy in multiple sclerosis. This table comes from immunoSEQ multiplex PCR, and its TCRdb copy is limited to in-frame clones, with some not included. The sample shows about 31,000 clones, about nine tenths of them seen only once. Sequencing was performed on CD8+ T cells from peripheral blood mononuclear cells, taken in the second trimester of pregnancy. These receptors originate from a female donor with multiple sclerosis, enrolled in a pregnancy study.

This rearrangement joins TRBV19 to TRBJ2-7; maybe TRBD1 (6 bases). CDR1 LNHDA and CDR2 SQIVND come from the germline V gene (reference sequence). The CDR3 extends over 15 amino acids. V shed 7 bases and J shed 3 bases, with 19 bases lying between them. The CDR3 loop reads CASKRDTSLGYEQYF. The CDR3 DNA is TGTGCCAGTAAAAGGGACACCTCTCTTGGCTACGAGCAGTACTTC.

V is TRBV19 and J is TRBJ2-1; TRBD2 matches at 13 bases. Germline CDR1 and CDR2: LNHDA and SQIVND (reference sequence). The CDR3 loop spans 19 amino acids. Losses at the gene ends were 1 base for V and 5 bases for J; bases not matched to a gene: 11. CDR3: CASSIVPTSGRLTHNEQFF. CDR3 coding DNA: TGTGCCAGTAGTATAGTCCCGACTAGCGGGAGGTTAACCCACAATGAGCAGTTCTTC. The full variable domain, with the rest looked up from reference TRBV19 and TRBJ2-1, is DGGITQSPKYLFRKEGQNVTLSCEQNLNHDAMYWYRQDPGQGLRLIYYSQIVNDFQKGDIAEGYSVSREKKESFPLTVTSAQKNPTAFYLCASSIVPTSGRLTHNEQFFGPGTRLTVL.

This chain uses TRBV7-9 with TRBJ2-1, with TRBD2 matching over 11 bases. The V gene's germline CDR1 is SEHNR and CDR2 FQNEAQ (reference sequence). Trimming removed 5 bases from V and 8 bases from J; junction bases left unmatched: 5. The CDR3 consists of 14 residues. The chain's CDR3 is CASSPGTSGDEQFF. Here the CDR3 DNA reads TGTGCCAGCAGCCCTGGGACTAGCGGCGATGAGCAGTTCTTC.

J is TRBJ1-5 and V is TRBV27, with D perhaps matching TRBD1 (6 bases). CDR1 is MNHEY, CDR2 SMNVEV, per germline (reference sequence). This CDR3 spans 14 amino acids. V was shortened by 1 base and J by 5 bases, with 9 bases between the two germline ends. The CDR3 DNA follows: TGTGCCAGCAGTTTATTACAGGGTTATCAGCCCCAGCATTTT. It specifies CASSLLQGYQPQHF.

This chain uses TRBV28 with TRBJ1-4; D uncertain. The V end lost 11 bases, the J end lost 3 bases, and 10 bases lay between the germline ends. The CDR3 runs to 12 residues. Germline V CDR1 and CDR2: MDHEN, SYDVKM. The CDR3 nucleotides read TGTGCCGCCTCAGGCCCTAATGAAAAACTGTTTTTT. Its protein is CAASGPNEKLFF.

V is TRBV30 and J is TRBJ2-1; 9 nucleotides agree with TRBD2. The CDR3 contains 15 residues. In germline, CDR1 is GTSNPN, CDR2 SVGIG (reference sequence). V shed 2 bases and J 3 bases; nucleotides not matched to a gene: 5. In DNA, the CDR3 is TGTGCCTGGAGTCGCGGGAGGGCCGGCTACAATGAGCAGTTCTTC. Translated: CAWSRGRAGYNEQFF.

The gene calls are TRBV5-6 and TRBJ2-1; 7 nucleotides align to TRBD1. Looked up from germline, CDR1 is SGHDT and CDR2 is YYEEEE. V lost 0 bases, J lost 0 bases, and 9 bases stayed unmatched. This CDR3 comprises 18 residues. The chain's CDR3 is CASSLVFGQGDSYNEQFF. The DNA of the CDR3 is TGTGCCAGCAGCTTGGTTTTCGGGCAGGGGGACTCCTACAATGAGCAGTTCTTC.

The J gene is TRBJ2-2, the V gene TRBV18; D remains unclear. V lost 3 bases and J 6 bases, leaving 5 bases between the germline ends. Germline CDR1 KGHSH, CDR2 LQKENI. The CDR3 is 12 residues long. Written as DNA, the CDR3 is TGTGCCAGCTCACCGTTCGCCGGGGAGCTGTTTTTT. It yields the protein CASSPFAGELFF.

The genes are TRBV12-5 and TRBJ2-1; 12 nucleotides match TRBD1. With 4 bases clipped from V and 9 bases from J, the junction kept 10 bases outside the gene matches. Germline V lookup: CDR1 LGHNT, CDR2 FRNRAP. CDR3 size: 16 residues. Here the CDR3 DNA reads TGTGCTAGTGGTTCTTCCGGGACAGGGGGCTTCGGTGAGCAGTTCTTC. It codes for CASGSSGTGGFGEQFF.

In DNA form, the CDR3 reads TGTGCCAGCAGCTTCTTAGCGGAATCAAACACCGGGGAGCTGTTTTTT. This codes for CASSFLAESNTGELFF. The gene calls are TRBV11-2 and TRBJ2-2; D is possibly TRBD2 (6 bases). This CDR3 region has 16 residues. V was trimmed by 3 bases and J by 2 bases, leaving 13 bases between them. Per the germline V gene, CDR1 is SGHAT and CDR2 is FQNNGV.